Listed below are T cell receptor beta chains from one sample, sequenced in a study of cytomegalovirus exposure and HLA in healthy donors. The protocol was immunoSEQ multiplex PCR, while the TCRdb copy is restricted to in-frame clones and leaves out a portion. The sample lists about 90,000 clones; roughly 79% were seen once. Sequenced sample: PBMCs. These receptors were taken from a man younger than 40 in good health and CMV-seronegative. Both conserved end residues are part of each CDR3. D genes are given only for firm matches. Not every row has a clone size; where given, it reads once, few, many or a size class.

j_call v_call clone_size d_call cdr3_aa cdr3_nt
TRBJ1-5 TRBV6-6 - TRBD1 CASSYRTGGDQPQHF TGTGCCAGCAGTTACCGGACAGGGGGTGATCAGCCCCAGCATTTT
TRBJ2-7 TRBV4-2 once TRBD1 CASSQESGTGVYEQYF TGTGCCAGCAGCCAAGAAAGCGGGACAGGGGTATACGAGCAGTACTTC
TRBJ2-2 TRBV7-9 - TRBD2 CASPLAGGRLHGELFF TGTGCCTCGCCCCTCGCGGGGGGTCGCCTTCACGGGGAGCTGTTTTTT
TRBJ2-7 TRBV4-2 - TRBD2 CASSPTWLAGGRLSYEQYF TGTGCCAGCAGCCCGACGTGGCTAGCGGGGGGGCGGTTATCCTACGAGCAGTACTTC
TRBJ1-5 TRBV9 - TRBD1 CASSEGQGSNQPQHF TGTGCCAGCAGCGAGGGACAGGGGAGCAATCAGCCCCAGCATTTT
TRBJ1-3 TRBV7-7 - TRBD1 CASSLGSGGSGNTIYF TGTGCCAGCAGCTTAGGCTCAGGGGGCTCTGGAAACACCATATATTTT
TRBJ1-5 TRBV5-1 few TRBD1 CASSLEGGSNQPQHF TGCGCCAGCAGCTTGGAAGGGGGCAGCAATCAGCCCCAGCATTTT
TRBJ1-3 TRBV7-9 - - CASSFGPQSSGNTIYF TGTGCCAGCAGCTTTGGGCCGCAGAGCTCTGGAAACACCATATATTTT
TRBJ1-1 TRBV29-1 - - CSVGGRMNTEAFF TGCAGCGTGGGGGGGAGAATGAACACTGAAGCTTTCTTT
TRBJ1-5 TRBV2 - TRBD1 CASSRTGNHPQHF TGTGCCAGCAGCCGGACAGGGAATCATCCCCAGCATTTT
TRBJ1-2 TRBV5-4 - TRBD1 CASSFRDRGPLGYTF TGTGCCAGCAGCTTTAGAGACAGGGGGCCGCTTGGCTACACCTTC
TRBJ2-3 TRBV4-1 - TRBD2 CASSQDVTSGTSDTQYF TGCGCCAGCAGCCAAGATGTAACTAGCGGGACGTCAGATACGCAGTATTTT
TRBJ2-3 TRBV6-5 - TRBD2 CASSYSSGGVADTQYF TGTGCCAGCAGTTACTCTAGCGGGGGGGTGGCAGATACGCAGTATTTT
TRBJ1-2 TRBV6-5 - TRBD1 CASTPRQGAYGYTF TGTGCCAGCACCCCTAGACAGGGTGCCTATGGCTACACCTTC
TRBJ1-5 TRBV19 - TRBD1 CASSARTGGNQPQHF TGTGCCAGTAGTGCGAGGACAGGCGGCAATCAGCCCCAGCATTTT
TRBJ2-1 TRBV18 - - CASSPNRNEQFF TGTGCCAGCTCACCAAATAGAAATGAGCAGTTCTTC
TRBJ2-1 TRBV9 - - CASSVDRVTYNEQFF TGTGCCAGCAGCGTAGACAGGGTGACCTACAATGAGCAGTTCTTC
TRBJ1-3 TRBV5-8 - - CASSSGQFSGNTIYF TGTGCCAGCAGCTCCGGACAGTTCTCTGGAAACACCATATATTTT
TRBJ2-3 TRBV7-8 - TRBD2 CASSPLAGGTDTQYF TGTGCCAGCAGCCCACTAGCGGGAGGGACAGATACGCAGTATTTT
TRBJ1-1 TRBV5-6 - - CASSWWANTEAFF TGTGCCAGCAGCTGGTGGGCGAACACTGAAGCTTTCTTT
TRBJ1-1 TRBV5-1 - - CASSGGVTEAFF TGCGCCAGCAGCGGGGGGGTCACTGAAGCTTTCTTT
TRBJ1-1 TRBV18 - - CASSPQDLRGGTEAFF TGTGCCAGCTCACCTCAGGATTTAAGGGGGGGGACTGAAGCTTTCTTT
TRBJ2-3 TRBV6-4 once TRBD1 CASSLDRGSDTQYF TGTGCCAGCAGTCTCGACAGGGGGTCAGATACGCAGTATTTT
TRBJ1-2 TRBV9 - - CASSVGQGLNYGYTF TGTGCCAGCAGCGTAGGGCAGGGCCTTAACTATGGCTACACCTTC
TRBJ1-2 TRBV5-6 - - CASSPGSRGLYGYTF TGTGCCAGCAGCCCGGGGAGCAGGGGTCTATACGGCTACACCTTC
TRBJ1-1 TRBV19 - TRBD1 CASSTRQGVREAFF TGTGCCAGTAGTACACGACAGGGGGTGAGAGAAGCTTTCTTT
TRBJ2-4 TRBV9 - - CASSPRDNKNIQYF TGTGCCAGCAGCCCCCGGGACAACAAAAACATTCAGTACTTC
TRBJ1-4 TRBV10-3 - - CAISESPGSNEKLFF TGTGCCATCAGTGAGTCCCCGGGATCTAATGAAAAACTGTTTTTT
TRBJ1-1 TRBV5-4 - - CASSSPGSGLRAEAFF TGTGCCAGCAGCTCCCCGGGTAGTGGCCTTCGGGCTGAAGCTTTCTTT
TRBJ2-7 TRBV21-1 - - CASSKGGTMRTSGFSYEQYF TGTGCCAGCAGCAAAGGTGGGACAATGAGGACTAGCGGATTCTCCTACGAGCAGTACTTC
TRBJ2-5 TRBV21-1 - - CASSNASERRELKETQYF TGTGCCAGCAGCAACGCCTCGGAGAGGCGGGAGTTGAAGGAGACCCAGTACTTC
TRBJ1-2 TRBV7-9 - - CASSLAITGGYTF TGTGCCAGCAGCTTAGCGATCACCGGTGGCTACACCTTC
TRBJ1-2 TRBV25-1 once - CASSGQNFYGYTF TGTGCCAGCAGTGGACAGAATTTCTATGGCTACACCTTC
TRBJ1-1 TRBV4-3 - - CASSQGGGAMNTEAFF TGCGCCAGCAGCCAAGGAGGGGGGGCCATGAACACTGAAGCTTTCTTT
TRBJ1-5 TRBV19 - - CASSKGREYFYQPQHF TGTGCCAGTAGTAAAGGCCGGGAATACTTTTATCAGCCCCAGCATTTT
TRBJ2-2 TRBV5-6 - - CASSLERHLEAGELFF TGTGCCAGCAGCTTGGAGCGACACTTGGAGGCCGGGGAGCTGTTTTTT
TRBJ2-7 TRBV2 - TRBD2 CASVSSGGFYEQYF TGTGCCAGCGTATCTAGCGGGGGATTCTACGAGCAGTACTTC
TRBJ1-5 TRBV27 once - CASSLVNSLNQPQHF TGTGCCAGCAGTTTAGTAAACAGCCTCAATCAGCCCCAGCATTTT